One and the same sample provided the 4 T cell receptor beta chains below, sequenced in a study of CXCR3-negative and CXCR3-positive naive CD8 T cells. The method, 5' RACE with UMI labels, was used to prepare the TRB cDNA libraries. TCRdb reworked the 5' RACE reads into one entry per CDR3 protein, no DNA. The sample totals under 85,000 distinct CDR3 sequences. The source material was naive CXCR3- CD8+ T cells from blood. Sample subset: CD45RO-CCR7+CD27+CD95- naive CD8+ T cells lacking CXCR3 (TNR3-). The origin of the receptors is a human donor in good health. Some clones in this sample may be carry-over from other donors' samples.

The chain joins TRBV6-5 to TRBJ1-2; TCRdb returns TRBD1, unconfirmable since there is no DNA. Per germline, CDR1 MNHEY and CDR2 SVGAGI. The CDR3 contains 14 residues. CDR3 protein: CASRTDRGAYGYTF.

The rearrangement uses TRBV20-1 and TRBJ2-2; checking the TCRdb D call of TRBD2 is not possible without DNA. Germline V gives CDR1 DFQATT, CDR2 SNEGSKA (reference sequence). The CDR3 spans 17 residues. The CDR3 is CSARDLYAGGLSGELFF.

The V gene is TRBV7-6, the J gene TRBJ2-5; TCRdb's assignment of TRBD2 cannot be checked, as there is no DNA. Germline V gene sequence: CDR1 SGHVS, CDR2 FNYEAQ. The CDR3 extends over 15 amino acids. The CDR3 region is CASSLERAVQETQYF.

J is TRBJ2-7 and V is TRBV29-1; TCRdb's D gene call, TRBD2, goes unchecked for lack of DNA. Germline V CDR1 and CDR2: SQVTM, ANQGSEA. The CDR3 loop spans 13 amino acids. CDR3 loop: CSVEVRQDKPIYF.